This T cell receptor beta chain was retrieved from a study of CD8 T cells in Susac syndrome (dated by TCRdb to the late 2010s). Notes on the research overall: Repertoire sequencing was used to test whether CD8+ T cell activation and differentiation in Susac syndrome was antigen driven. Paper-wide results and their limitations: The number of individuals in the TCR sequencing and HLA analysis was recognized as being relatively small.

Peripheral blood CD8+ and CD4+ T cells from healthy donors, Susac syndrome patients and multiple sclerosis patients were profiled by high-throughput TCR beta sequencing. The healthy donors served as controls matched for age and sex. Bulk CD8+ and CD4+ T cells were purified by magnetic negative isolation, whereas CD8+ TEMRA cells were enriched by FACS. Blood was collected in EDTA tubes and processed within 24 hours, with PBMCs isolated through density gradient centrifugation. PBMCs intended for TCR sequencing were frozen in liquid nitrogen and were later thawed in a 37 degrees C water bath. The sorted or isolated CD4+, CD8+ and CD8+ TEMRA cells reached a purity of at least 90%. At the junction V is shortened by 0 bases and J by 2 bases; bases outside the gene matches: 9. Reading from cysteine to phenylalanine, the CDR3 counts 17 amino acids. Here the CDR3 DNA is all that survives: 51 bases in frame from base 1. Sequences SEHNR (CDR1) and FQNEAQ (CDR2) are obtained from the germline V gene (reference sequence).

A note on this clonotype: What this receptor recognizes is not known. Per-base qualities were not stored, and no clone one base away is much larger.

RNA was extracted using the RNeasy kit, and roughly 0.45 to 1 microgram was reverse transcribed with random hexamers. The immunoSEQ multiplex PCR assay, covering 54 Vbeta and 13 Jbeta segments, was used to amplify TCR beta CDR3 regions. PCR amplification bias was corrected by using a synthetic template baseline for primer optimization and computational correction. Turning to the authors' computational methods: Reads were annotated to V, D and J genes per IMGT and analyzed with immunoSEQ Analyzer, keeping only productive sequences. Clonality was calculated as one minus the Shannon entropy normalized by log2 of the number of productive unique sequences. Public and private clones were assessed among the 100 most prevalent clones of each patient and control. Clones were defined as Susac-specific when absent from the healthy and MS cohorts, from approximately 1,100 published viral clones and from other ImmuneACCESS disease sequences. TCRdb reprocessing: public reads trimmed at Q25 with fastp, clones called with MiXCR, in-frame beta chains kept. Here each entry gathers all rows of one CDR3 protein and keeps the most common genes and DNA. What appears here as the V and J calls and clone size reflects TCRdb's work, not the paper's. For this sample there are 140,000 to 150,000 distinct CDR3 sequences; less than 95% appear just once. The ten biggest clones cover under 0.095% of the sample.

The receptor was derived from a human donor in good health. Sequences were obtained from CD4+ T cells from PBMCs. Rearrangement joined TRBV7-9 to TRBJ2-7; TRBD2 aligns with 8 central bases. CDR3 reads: CASSLATGGPFTYEQYF. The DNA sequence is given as TGTGCCAGCAGCTTAGCGACGGGAGGGCCCTTTACCTACGAGCAGTACTTC.